This TCR beta chain derives from a study of metastatic and nonmetastatic thyroid tumors. Study information: The comparison covered peripheral blood and tumor or nodule tissue in malignant and benign thyroid patients.

From the PCR reads, TCRdb re-called clones with MiXCR. The sample consists of around 30,000 clones, 18% of them appearing once. No patient received treatment before thyroid surgery. This clone was observed at least ten times. The origin of this receptor is a female donor with papillary thyroid cancer or a benign thyroid nodule (not recorded which). Some clones in this sample may be carry-over from other donors' samples. The sequenced material came from blood.

CDR3 sequence (DNA): TGCAGTGCTAGCATCCAGGCGGGAGAGTCCTACGAGCAGTACTTC. Encoded protein: CSASIQAGESYEQYF. The genes are TRBV20-1 and TRBJ2-7; TRBD2 matches at 7 bases. V lost 3 bases to trimming and J lost 1 base; unmatched junction nucleotides: 9. The germline V gene has CDR1 DFQATT and CDR2 SNEGSKA (reference sequence). The CDR3 loop spans 15 amino acids.